The clone carrying this TCR beta chain showed up just a few times. The sample belongs to a study of blood T cells in healthy people across ages. Combining a sample-barcoded 5' primer with a J-beta primer mix, a second PCR ran for roughly 7 to 12 cycles. All cDNA molecules were each tagged by a template-switch adaptor with 12 random nucleotides. MiXCR, run by TCRdb on the 5' RACE reads, gives a single entry per CDR3 protein. The sample lists about 1.7 million distinct CDR3 sequences, about 30% occurring once. From germline, CDR1 is SGHTA and CDR2 FQGNSA. V gave up 4 bases and J gave up 3 bases, with 24 bases separating them. The CDR3 contains 19 residues.

The rearrangement joins TRBV7-2 to TRBJ1-4; the D gene is possibly TRBD1 (6 bases). Sequencing input: blood. This TCR came from a woman in her twenties or thirties in good health. The CDR3 DNA follows: TGTGCCAGCAGCTCCCCATATAACCGGGACAATCCGTCTAATGAAAAACTGTTTTTT. Amino acid sequence: CASSSPYNRDNPSNEKLFF.